The following is a TCR beta chain sequence with its context. The data were taken from a study of Graves' ophthalmopathy and Graves' hyperthyroidism. RNA transcripts yielded amplified TCR beta CDR3 regions. RT-PCR with HTBI primers came first, then second-round multiplex PCR. TCRdb fed the multiplex PCR reads into MiXCR, producing one record per CDR3 protein. The data contain approximately 640,000 distinct CDR3 sequences, over 40% of them singletons. Germline CDR1 is ENHRY and CDR2 is SYGVKD. This CDR3 is 15 amino acids long. V dropped 6 bases and J dropped 0; count of bases not matched to a gene: 5. The sequence was collected from an adult man with Graves' ophthalmopathy. J is TRBJ1-1 and V is TRBV10-3, with TRBD1 matching over 9 bases. The sample was peripheral blood. The CDR3 sequence: CAIRDRGPMNTEAFF. The DNA for the CDR3 is TGTGCCATCAGGGACAGGGGACCGATGAACACTGAAGCTTTCTTT.